This T cell receptor beta chain is from a study of T cell repertoires in cytomegalovirus infection. On the study more broadly: It was recently identified HLA-C-restricted and well-studied HLA-B-restricted CMV epitopes that the study used. CMV infection plus the matching HLA type was flagged by public TCR beta signatures.

Notes on the study in general: Clonotypes of TCR beta that were HLA-C-restricted and CMV-specific dominated the ex vivo response. Using cumulative public TCR beta family frequency, the authors identified those who carried CMV together with the relevant HLA.

Of note for this clonotype: Antigen specificity is unknown. One junction end does not reproduce the germline sequence, and a read error may be involved.

TCRdb recomputed calls from the reads with MiXCR, one row per CDR3 protein. This sample has tens of thousands of distinct CDR3 sequences, with more than 40% found just once. The CDR3 is 19 residues long. Germline assignment: CDR1 SGHTA and CDR2 FQGTGA. This chain joins TRBV7-3 and TRBJ2-6; 10 bases line up with TRBD1. The sequenced sample was CD8+ T cells from cultured PBMCs, obtained from culture after CMV antigen stimulation. The source is a human donor in good health (CMV status not recorded). Some clones in this sample may be carry-over from other donors' samples. This CDR3 reads CASRTGTGVTKSGANVLTF. The DNA for the CDR3 is TGTGCCAGCAGAACCGGGACAGGGGTTACGAAATCTGGGGCCAATGTCCTGACTTTC.